One and the same sample provided the 5 T cell receptor beta chains below, sequenced in a study of blood T cell repertoires in COVID-19 (dated by TCRdb to the early 2020s). Libraries were constructed by the immunoSEQ multiplex PCR assay. The source is immuneACCESS, and TCRdb retained only in-frame sequences with V and J called. Part of the clones is not carried over; for the studies checked, unresolved V genes explain less than half of this, and the remainder is unexplained. This sample holds about 200,000 clones; roughly four fifths were observed only once. The ten largest clones capture around 11% of the sample. The specimen was PBMCs or T cells enriched from blood (not recorded which). These TCRs come from a man in his forties who had recovered from COVID-19.

V and J are TRBV7-9 and TRBJ2-3, with no clear D. The V end was cut by 5 bases, the J end by 6 bases, with 9 bases between. Germline V lookup: CDR1 SEHNR, CDR2 FQNEAQ (reference sequence). The CDR3 loop spans 12 amino acids. The CDR3 loop is CASSVYQDTQYF. The CDR3 bases are TGTGCCAGCAGCGTTTACCAGGATACGCAGTATTTT.

The J gene is TRBJ2-1, the V gene TRBV24-1, with 7 bases matching TRBD2. The CDR3 sequence is 16 residues long. Trimming removed 4 bases from V and 1 base from J; junction bases left unmatched: 6. Germline assignment: CDR1 KGHDR and CDR2 SFDVKD. The CDR3 coding sequence is TGTGCCACCAGTGACCCCCTAGCGGAGTCCTACAATGAGCAGTTCTTC. As protein: CATSDPLAESYNEQFF.

The chain combines TRBV13 with TRBJ2-1; 10 nucleotides agree with TRBD2. Germline V gene lookup returns CDR1 PRHDT and CDR2 FYEKMQ (reference sequence). The CDR3 runs to 17 residues. The V and J ends lost 4 bases and 5 bases, in that order; junction bases with no gene match: 11. The CDR3 nucleotides read TGTGCCAGCAGCTCCCCCCTGGTTAGCGGGAGGCACAATGAGCAGTTCTTC. It codes for CASSSPLVSGRHNEQFF.

The gene calls are TRBV4-1 and TRBJ1-4; D remains ambiguous. Germline V gene sequence: CDR1 MGHRA, CDR2 YSYEKL. The CDR3 covers 16 residues. The germline V and J ends were trimmed by 0 bases and 3 bases, with 11 bases remaining between them. CDR3 sequence reads: CASSQEKPTPNEKLFF. In DNA form, the CDR3 reads TGCGCCAGCAGCCAAGAAAAGCCAACTCCTAATGAAAAACTGTTTTTT.

This clone was observed a handful of times. The chain employs TRBV2 and TRBJ1-1; tentatively, D is TRBD1 (5 bases). Germline V lookup: CDR1 SNHLY, CDR2 FYNNEI. The CDR3 spans 14 residues. Deletions cut 9 bases from V and 4 bases from J, with 18 bases between. The CDR3 is CARLRQRGSTEAFF. CDR3 nucleotides: TGTGCCAGGTTGAGACAGCGGGGGAGCACTGAAGCTTTCTTT.